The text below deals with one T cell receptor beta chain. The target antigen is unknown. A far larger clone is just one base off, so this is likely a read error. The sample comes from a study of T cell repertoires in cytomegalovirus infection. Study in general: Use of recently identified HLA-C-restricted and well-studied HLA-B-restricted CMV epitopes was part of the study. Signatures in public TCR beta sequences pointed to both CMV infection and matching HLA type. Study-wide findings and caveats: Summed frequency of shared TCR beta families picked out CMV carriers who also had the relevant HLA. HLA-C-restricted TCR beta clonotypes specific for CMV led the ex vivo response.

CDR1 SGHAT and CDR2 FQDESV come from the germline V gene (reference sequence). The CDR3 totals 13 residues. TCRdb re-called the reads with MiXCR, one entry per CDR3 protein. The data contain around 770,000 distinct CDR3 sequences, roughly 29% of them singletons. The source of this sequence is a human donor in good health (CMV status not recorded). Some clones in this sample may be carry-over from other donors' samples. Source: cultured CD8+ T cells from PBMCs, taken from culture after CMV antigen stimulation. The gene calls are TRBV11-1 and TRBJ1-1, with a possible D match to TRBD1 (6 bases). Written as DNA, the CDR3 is TGTGCCTGCAGCTTAGGTTCCGGGACAGAAGCTTTCTTT. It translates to CACSLGSGTEAFF.